This T cell receptor beta chain derives from a study of identical twins. Study-wide results and caveats: Model-predicted out-of-frame TCR alpha sharing fell below observed values in monozygotic twins. There is a chance that invariant MAIT and iNKT cells partially muddied zero-insertion analyses. Carriage of fewer insertions was seen in abundant cord blood beta clonotypes, whereas memory repertoires showed none.

TCRdb processed the 5' RACE reads anew with MiXCR; each CDR3 protein has one entry. The sample consists of roughly 690,000 distinct CDR3 sequences, 21% of them appearing once. This CDR3 spans 15 amino acids. The V and J ends lost 6 bases and 7 bases, in that order; junction bases with no gene match: 14. The germline CDR1 and CDR2 sequences are DFQATT and SNEGSKA (reference sequence). In the case of this clonotype: Its antigen is currently unknown.

A further study also used this sample, focusing on T cells expressing NK-cell markers.

The chain uses TRBV20-1 and TRBJ2-1, with TRBD1 matching 8 bases. This TCR was recovered from a young woman in good health. What was sequenced was PBMCs. DNA for the CDR3: TGCAGTGCCAGGCCAGGGGGCGCGGGAAATAATGAGCAGTTCTTC. It codes for CSARPGGAGNNEQFF.